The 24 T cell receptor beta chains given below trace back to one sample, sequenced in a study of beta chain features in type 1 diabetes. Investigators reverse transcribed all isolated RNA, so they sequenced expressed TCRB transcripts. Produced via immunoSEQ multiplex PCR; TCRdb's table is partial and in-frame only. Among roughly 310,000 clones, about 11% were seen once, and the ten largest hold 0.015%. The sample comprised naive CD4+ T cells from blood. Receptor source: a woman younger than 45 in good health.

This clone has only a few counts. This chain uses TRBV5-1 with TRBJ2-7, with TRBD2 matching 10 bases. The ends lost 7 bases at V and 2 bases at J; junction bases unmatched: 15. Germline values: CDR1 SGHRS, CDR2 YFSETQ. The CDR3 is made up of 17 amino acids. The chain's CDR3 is CASSRTSGRGMAYEQYF. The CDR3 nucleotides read TGCGCCAGCTCGAGGACTAGCGGAAGGGGGATGGCCTACGAGCAGTACTTC. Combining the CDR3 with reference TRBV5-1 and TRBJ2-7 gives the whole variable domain KAGVTQTPRYLIKTRGQQVTLSCSPISGHRSVSWYQQTPGQGLQFLFEYFSETQRNKGNFPGRFSGRQFSNSRSEMNVSTLELGDSALYLCASSRTSGRGMAYEQYFGPGTRLTVT.

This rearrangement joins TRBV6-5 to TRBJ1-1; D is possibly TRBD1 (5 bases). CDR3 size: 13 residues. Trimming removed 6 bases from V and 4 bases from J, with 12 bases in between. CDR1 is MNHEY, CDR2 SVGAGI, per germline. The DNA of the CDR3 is TGTGCCAGCAGCCCCCGGAGGGGCACTGAAGCTTTCTTT. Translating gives CASSPRRGTEAFF.

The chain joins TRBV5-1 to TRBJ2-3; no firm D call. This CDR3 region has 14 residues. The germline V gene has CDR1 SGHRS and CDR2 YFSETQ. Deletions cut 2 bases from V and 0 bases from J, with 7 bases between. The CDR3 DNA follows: TGCGCCAGCAGCTTACCGAGTAGCACAGATACGCAGTATTTT. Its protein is CASSLPSSTDTQYF.

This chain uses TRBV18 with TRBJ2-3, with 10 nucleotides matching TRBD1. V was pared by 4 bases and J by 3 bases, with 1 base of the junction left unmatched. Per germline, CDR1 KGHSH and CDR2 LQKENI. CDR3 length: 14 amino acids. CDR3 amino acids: CASSQGQGTDTQYF. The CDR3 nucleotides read TGTGCCAGCTCACAGGGACAGGGGACAGATACGCAGTATTTT.

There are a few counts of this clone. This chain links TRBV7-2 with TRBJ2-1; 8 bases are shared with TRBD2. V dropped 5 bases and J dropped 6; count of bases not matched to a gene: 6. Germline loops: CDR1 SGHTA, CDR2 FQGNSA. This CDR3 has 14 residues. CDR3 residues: CASSARAGANEQFF. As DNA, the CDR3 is TGTGCCAGCAGCGCCCGAGCGGGAGCCAATGAGCAGTTCTTC.

The CDR3 sequence: CASAPSSYNEQFF. CDR3 bases: TGTGCCAGCGCCCCTAGCTCCTACAATGAGCAGTTCTTC. V gene TRBV6-4 combines with J gene TRBJ2-1, with D unresolved. Germline-derived CDR1 and CDR2 are MRHNA and SNTAGT. Trimming left V 8 bases short and J 0 bases short, with 8 bases between. The CDR3 runs to 13 residues.

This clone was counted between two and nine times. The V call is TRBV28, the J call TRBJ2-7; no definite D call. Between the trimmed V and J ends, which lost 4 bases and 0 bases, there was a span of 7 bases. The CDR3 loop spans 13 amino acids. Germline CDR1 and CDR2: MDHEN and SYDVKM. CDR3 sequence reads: CASSYSSSYEQYF. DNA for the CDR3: TGTGCCAGCAGTTACTCGAGCTCCTACGAGCAGTACTTC.

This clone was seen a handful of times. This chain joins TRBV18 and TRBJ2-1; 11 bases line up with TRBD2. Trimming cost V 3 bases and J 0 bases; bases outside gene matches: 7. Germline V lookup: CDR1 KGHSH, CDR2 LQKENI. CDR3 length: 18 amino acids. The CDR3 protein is CASSPQGGLAGSYNEQFF. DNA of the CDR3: TGTGCCAGCTCACCGCAGGGAGGACTAGCGGGCTCCTACAATGAGCAGTTCTTC.

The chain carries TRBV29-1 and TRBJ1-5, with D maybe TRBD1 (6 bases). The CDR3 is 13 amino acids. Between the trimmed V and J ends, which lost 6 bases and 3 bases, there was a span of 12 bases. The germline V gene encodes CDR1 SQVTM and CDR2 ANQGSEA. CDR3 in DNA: TGCAGCGTGGGGGACACGAACAATCAGCCCCAGCATTTT. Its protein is CSVGDTNNQPQHF.

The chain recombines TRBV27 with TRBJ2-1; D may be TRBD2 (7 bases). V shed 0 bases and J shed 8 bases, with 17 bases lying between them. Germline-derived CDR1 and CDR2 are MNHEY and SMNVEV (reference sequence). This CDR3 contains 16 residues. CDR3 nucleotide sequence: TGTGCCAGCAGTTTATCGATAAAGGGGGGGGGCGATGAGCAGTTCTTC. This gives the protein CASSLSIKGGGDEQFF.

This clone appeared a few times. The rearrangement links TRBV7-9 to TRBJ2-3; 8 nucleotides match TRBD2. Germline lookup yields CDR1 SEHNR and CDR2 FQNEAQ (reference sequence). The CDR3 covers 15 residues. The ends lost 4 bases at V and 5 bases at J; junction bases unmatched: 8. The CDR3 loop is CASSYGLAGKDTQYF. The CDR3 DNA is TGTGCCAGCAGCTATGGACTAGCTGGGAAAGATACGCAGTATTTT.

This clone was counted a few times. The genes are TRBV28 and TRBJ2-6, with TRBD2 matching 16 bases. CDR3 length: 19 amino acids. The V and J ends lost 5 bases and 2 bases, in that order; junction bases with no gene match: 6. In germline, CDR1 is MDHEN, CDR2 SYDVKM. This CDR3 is CASSVPGLAGGPGANVLTF. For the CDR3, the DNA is TGTGCCAGCAGTGTTCCGGGACTAGCGGGAGGGCCTGGGGCCAACGTCCTGACTTTC.

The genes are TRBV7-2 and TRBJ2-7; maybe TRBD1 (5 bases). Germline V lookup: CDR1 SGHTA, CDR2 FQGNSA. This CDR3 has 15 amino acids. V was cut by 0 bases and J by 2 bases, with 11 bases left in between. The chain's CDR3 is CASSLAGQGTYEQYF. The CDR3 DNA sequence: TGTGCCAGCAGCTTAGCTGGCCAGGGAACCTACGAGCAGTACTTC.

CDR3: CASSWGTDEETQYF. In DNA, the CDR3 is TGTGCCAGCAGTTGGGGGACAGACGAAGAGACCCAGTACTTC. V and J are TRBV6-5 and TRBJ2-5; 7 bases are shared with TRBD1. CDR1 and CDR2 (germline): MNHEY, SVGAGI. The V gene end was trimmed by 4 bases and the J gene end by 3 bases; junction bases not matched to a gene: 5. The CDR3 is 14 amino acids.

CDR3 nucleotides: TGTGCCAGCAGTGAAGCGCTTGGGACAGCGCAAGAGACCCAGTACTTC. Amino acid sequence: CASSEALGTAQETQYF. The chain joins TRBV2 to TRBJ2-5; 7 nucleotides align to TRBD1. Losses at the gene ends were 0 bases for V and 2 bases for J; bases not matched to a gene: 6. Germline V lookup: CDR1 SNHLY, CDR2 FYNNEI. The CDR3 totals 16 residues. Complete variable domain (other parts from reference TRBV2 and TRBJ2-5): EPEVTQTPSHQVTQMGQEVILRCVPISNHLYFYWYRQILGQKVEFLVSFYNNEISEKSEIFDDQFSVERPDGSNFTLKIRSTKLEDSAMYFCASSEALGTAQETQYFGPGTRLLVL.

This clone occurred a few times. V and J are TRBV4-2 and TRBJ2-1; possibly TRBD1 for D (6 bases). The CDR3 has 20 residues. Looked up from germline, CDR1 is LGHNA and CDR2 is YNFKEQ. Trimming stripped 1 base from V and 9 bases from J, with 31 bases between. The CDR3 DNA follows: TGTGCCAGCAGCCAAGCGATGTCCACCGTCCCCTTAGGGATAGGGGGTGAGCAGTTCTTC. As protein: CASSQAMSTVPLGIGGEQFF.

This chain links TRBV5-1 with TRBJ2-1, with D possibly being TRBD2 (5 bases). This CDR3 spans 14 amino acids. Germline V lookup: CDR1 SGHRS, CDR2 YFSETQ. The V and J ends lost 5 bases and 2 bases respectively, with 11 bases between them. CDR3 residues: CASRPGSPYNEQFF. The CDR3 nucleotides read TGCGCCAGCAGACCGGGGTCCCCCTACAATGAGCAGTTCTTC.

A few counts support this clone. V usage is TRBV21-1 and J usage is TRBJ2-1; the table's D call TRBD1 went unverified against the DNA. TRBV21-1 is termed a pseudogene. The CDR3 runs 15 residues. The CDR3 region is CASSSVDSQDNEQFF. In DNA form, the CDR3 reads TGTGCCAGCAGTTCGGTGGACAGTCAAGACAATGAGCAGTTCTTC.

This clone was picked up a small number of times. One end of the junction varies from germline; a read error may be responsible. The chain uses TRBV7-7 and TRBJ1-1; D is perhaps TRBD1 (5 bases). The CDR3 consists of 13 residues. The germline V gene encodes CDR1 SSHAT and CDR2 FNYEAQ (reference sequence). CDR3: CASSQGVNTEAFF. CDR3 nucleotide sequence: TGTGCTAGCAGCCAAGGGGTGAACACTGAAGCTTTCTTT. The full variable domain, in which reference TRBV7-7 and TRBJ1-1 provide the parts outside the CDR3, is GAGVSQSPRYKVTKRGQDVTLRCDPISSHATLYWYQQALGQGPEFLTYFNYEAQPDKSGLPSDRFSAERPEGSISTLTIQRTEQRDSAMYRCASSQGVNTEAFFGQGTRLTVV.

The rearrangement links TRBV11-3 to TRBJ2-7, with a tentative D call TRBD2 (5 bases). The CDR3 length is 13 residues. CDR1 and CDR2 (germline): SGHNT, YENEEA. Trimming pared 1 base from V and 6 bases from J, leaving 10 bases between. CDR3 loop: CASSLGGLGEQYF. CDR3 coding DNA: TGTGCCAGCAGCTTAGGAGGGCTCGGCGAGCAGTACTTC.

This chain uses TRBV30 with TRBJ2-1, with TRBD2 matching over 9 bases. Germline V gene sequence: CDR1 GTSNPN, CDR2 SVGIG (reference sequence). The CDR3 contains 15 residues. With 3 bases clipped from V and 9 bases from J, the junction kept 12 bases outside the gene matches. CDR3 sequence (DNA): TGTGCCTGGAGGGCCAGAGCGGGAGGAAAGGTTGAGCAGTTCTTC. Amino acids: CAWRARAGGKVEQFF.

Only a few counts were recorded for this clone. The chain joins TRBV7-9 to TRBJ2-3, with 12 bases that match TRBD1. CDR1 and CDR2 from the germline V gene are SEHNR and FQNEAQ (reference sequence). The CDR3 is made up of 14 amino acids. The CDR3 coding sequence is TGTGTGGCGGGTGGGACAGGGGGCGCGGATACGCAGTATTTT. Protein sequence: CVAGGTGGADTQYF.

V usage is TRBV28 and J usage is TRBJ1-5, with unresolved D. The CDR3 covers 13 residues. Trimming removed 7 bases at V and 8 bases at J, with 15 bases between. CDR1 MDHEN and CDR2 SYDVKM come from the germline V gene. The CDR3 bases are TGTGCCAGCACCCCTGACTCAGTAGAGCCCCAGCATTTT. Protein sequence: CASTPDSVEPQHF.

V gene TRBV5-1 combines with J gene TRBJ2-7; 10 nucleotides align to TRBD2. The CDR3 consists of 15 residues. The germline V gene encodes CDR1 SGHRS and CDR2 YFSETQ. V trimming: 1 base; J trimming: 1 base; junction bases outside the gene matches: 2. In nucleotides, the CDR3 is TGCGCCAGCAGCTTGTTAGCGGGAGGTTCCTACGAGCAGTACTTC. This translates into CASSLLAGGSYEQYF. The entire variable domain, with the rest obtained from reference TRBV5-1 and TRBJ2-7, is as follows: KAGVTQTPRYLIKTRGQQVTLSCSPISGHRSVSWYQQTPGQGLQFLFEYFSETQRNKGNFPGRFSGRQFSNSRSEMNVSTLELGDSALYLCASSLLAGGSYEQYFGPGTRLTVT.